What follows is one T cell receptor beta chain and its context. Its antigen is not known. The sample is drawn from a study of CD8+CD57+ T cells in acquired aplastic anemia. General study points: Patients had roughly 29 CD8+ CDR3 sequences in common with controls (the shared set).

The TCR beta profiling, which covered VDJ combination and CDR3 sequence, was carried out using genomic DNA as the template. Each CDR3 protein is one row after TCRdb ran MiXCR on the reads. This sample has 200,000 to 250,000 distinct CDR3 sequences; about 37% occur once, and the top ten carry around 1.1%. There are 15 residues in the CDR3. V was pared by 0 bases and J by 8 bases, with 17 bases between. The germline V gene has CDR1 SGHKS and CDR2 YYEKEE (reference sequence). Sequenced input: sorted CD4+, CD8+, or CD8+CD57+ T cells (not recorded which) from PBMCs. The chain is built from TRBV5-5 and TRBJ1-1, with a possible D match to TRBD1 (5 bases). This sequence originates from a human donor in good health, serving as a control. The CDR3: CASSLVNMGRIEAFF. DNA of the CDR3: TGTGCCAGCAGCTTGGTTAATATGGGACGAATAGAAGCTTTCTTT.